This T cell receptor (beta chain) derives from a study of cytomegalovirus exposure and HLA in healthy donors. About the research overall: Unique TCRs from HLA-typed donors, 80 million to 100 million of them, were held in an early data release.

As for this clone: No antigen is known for it.

Germline trimming cut 2 bases from V and 2 bases from J; bases unmatched to any gene: 4. Germline V gene data show CDR1 as SGHVS and CDR2 as FNYEAQ. This CDR3 comprises 15 residues. Study-level points and caveats: According to reports, the classifier identified cytomegalovirus status with high specificity and sensitivity.

The PCR was carried out with 60 Vbeta primers and 13 Jbeta primers. Profiled with immunoSEQ multiplex PCR; TCRdb holds only in-frame clones, not every one. The top ten hold more than 1.3% of the sample, which has 210,000 or so clones, approximately 80% seen once. Donors showed nominal health when sampled, although they likely had unrecorded immune exposures. This rearrangement joins TRBV7-6 to TRBJ2-7; 9 nucleotides align to TRBD1. The sample was PBMCs. This receptor was taken from a girl aged 10 to 17 in good health and CMV-seronegative. CDR3 residues: CASSLRGTGTYEQYF. The CDR3 DNA is TGTGCCAGCAGCTTAAGGGGGACAGGGACCTACGAGCAGTACTTC.